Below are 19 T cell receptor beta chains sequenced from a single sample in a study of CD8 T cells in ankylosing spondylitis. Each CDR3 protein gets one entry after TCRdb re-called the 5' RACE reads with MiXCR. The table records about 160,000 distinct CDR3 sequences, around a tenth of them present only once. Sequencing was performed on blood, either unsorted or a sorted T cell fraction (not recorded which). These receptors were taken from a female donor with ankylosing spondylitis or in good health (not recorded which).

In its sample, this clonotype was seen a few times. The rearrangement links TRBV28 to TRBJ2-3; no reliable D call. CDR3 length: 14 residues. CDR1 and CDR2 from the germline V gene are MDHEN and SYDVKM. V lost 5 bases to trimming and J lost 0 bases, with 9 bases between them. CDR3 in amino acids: CASSLLTSTDTQYF. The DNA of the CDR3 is TGTGCCAGCAGTCTCTTGACTAGCACAGATACGCAGTATTTT.

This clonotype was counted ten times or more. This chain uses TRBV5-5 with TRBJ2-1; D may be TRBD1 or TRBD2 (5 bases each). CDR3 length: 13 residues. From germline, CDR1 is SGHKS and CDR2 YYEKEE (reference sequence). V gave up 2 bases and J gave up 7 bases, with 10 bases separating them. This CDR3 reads CASSFGTANEQFF. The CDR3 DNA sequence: TGTGCCAGCAGCTTTGGGACCGCTAATGAGCAGTTCTTC. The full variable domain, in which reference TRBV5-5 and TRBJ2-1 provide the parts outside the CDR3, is DAGVTQSPTHLIKTRGQQVTLRCSPISGHKSVSWYQQVLGQGPQFIFQYYEKEERGRGNFPDRFSARQFPNYSSELNVNALLLGDSALYLCASSFGTANEQFFGPGTRLTVL.

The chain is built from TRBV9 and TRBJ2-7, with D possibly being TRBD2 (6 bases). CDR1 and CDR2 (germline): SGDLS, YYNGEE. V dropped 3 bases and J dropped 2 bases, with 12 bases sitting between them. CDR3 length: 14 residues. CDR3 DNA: TGTGCCAGCAGCGAAACGGGGACTCCCTACGAGCAGTACTTC. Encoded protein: CASSETGTPYEQYF.

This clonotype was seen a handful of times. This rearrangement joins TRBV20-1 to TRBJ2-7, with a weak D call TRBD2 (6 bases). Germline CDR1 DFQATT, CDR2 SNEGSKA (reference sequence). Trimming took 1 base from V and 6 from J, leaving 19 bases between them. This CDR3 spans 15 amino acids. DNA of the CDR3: TGCAGTGCTAGAGGTGGAGGGGTTACGCTCTTCGAGCAGTACTTC. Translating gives CSARGGGVTLFEQYF.

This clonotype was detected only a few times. In DNA, the CDR3 is TGTGCCAGCACGTCGGGACGGACCTACGAGCAGTACTTC. This translates into CASTSGRTYEQYF. V is TRBV6-2 or TRBV6-3 and J is TRBJ2-7; perhaps D is TRBD1 or TRBD2 (5 bases each). Germline CDR1 is MNHEY and CDR2 is SVGEGT. The V end lost 7 bases, the J end lost 2 bases, and 12 bases lay between the germline ends. This CDR3 region has 13 residues.

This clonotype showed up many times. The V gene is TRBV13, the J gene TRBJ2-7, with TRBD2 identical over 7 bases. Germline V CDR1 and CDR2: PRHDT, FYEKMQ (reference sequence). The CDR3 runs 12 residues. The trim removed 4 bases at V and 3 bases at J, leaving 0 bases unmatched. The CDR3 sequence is CASSSSGYEQYF. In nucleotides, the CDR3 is TGTGCCAGCAGCTCTAGCGGCTACGAGCAGTACTTC.

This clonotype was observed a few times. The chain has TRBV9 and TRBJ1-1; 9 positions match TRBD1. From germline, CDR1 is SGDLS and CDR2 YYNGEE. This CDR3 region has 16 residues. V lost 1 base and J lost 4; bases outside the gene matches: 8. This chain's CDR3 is CASSVTGTGSFTEAFF. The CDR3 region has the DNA TGTGCCAGCAGCGTAACAGGGACAGGGAGTTTCACTGAAGCTTTCTTT.

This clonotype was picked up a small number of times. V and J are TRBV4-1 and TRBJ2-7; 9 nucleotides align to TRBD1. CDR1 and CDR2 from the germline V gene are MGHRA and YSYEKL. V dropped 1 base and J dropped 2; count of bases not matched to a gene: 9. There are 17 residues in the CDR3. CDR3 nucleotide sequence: TGCGCCAGCAGCCAAGTCAAGGACAGGGGCTCCACCTACGAGCAGTACTTC. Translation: CASSQVKDRGSTYEQYF.

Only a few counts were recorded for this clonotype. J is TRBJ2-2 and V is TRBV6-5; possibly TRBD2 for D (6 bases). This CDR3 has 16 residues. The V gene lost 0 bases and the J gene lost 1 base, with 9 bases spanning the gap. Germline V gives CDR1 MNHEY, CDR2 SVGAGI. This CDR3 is CASSYSGGLNTGELFF. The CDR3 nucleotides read TGTGCCAGCAGTTACTCGGGGGGTTTGAACACCGGGGAGCTGTTTTTT.

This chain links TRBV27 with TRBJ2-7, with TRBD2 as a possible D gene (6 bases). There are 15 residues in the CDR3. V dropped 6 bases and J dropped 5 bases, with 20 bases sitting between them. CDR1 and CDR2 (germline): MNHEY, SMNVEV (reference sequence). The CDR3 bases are TGTGCCAGCAGACCCATCGGGGGATCGAAAAACGAGCAGTACTTC. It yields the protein CASRPIGGSKNEQYF.

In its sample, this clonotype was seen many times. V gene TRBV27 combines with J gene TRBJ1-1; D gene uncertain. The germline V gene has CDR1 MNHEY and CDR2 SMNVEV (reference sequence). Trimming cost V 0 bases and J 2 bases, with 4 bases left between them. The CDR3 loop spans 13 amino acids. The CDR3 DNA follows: TGTGCCAGCAGTTTATCGGAAAACACTGAAGCTTTCTTT. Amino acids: CASSLSENTEAFF.

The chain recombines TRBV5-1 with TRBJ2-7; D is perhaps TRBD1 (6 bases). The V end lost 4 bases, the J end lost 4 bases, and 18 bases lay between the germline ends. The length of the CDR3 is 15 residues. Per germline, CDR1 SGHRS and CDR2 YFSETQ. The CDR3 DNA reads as TGCGCCAGCAGCGGAGGCCAGGGGTATCAGTACGAGCAGTACTTC. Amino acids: CASSGGQGYQYEQYF.

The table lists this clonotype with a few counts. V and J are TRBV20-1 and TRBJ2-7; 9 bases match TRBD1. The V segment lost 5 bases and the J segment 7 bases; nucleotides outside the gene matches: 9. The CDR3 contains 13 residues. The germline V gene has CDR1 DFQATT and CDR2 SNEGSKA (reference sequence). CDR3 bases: TGCAGTGCTCGGGACAGGGCCTACTGGGAGCAGTACTTC. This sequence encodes CSARDRAYWEQYF.

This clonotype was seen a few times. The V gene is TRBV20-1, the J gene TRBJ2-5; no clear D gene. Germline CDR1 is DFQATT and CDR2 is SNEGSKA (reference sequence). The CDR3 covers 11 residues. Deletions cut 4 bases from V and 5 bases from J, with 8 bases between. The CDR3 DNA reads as TGCAGTGCTACCCCCCTTGAGACCCAGTACTTC. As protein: CSATPLETQYF.

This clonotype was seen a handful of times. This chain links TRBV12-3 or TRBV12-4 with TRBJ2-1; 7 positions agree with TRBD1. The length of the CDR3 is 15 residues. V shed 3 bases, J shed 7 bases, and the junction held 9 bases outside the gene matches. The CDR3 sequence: CASSFRDSQGNEQFF. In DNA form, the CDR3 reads TGTGCCAGCAGTTTCCGGGACAGCCAGGGAAATGAGCAGTTCTTC.

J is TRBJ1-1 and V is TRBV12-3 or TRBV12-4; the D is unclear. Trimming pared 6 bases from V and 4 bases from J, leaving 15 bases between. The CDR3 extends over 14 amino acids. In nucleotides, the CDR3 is TGTGCCAGCAGCACGGGATCGGTAAGCACTGAAGCTTTCTTT. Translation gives CASSTGSVSTEAFF.

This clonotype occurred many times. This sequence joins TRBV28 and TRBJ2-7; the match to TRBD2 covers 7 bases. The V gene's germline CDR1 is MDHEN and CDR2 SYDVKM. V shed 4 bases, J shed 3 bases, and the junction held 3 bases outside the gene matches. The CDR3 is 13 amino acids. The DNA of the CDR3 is TGTGCCAGCAGTTGGAGCGGGATCTACGAGCAGTACTTC. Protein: CASSWSGIYEQYF.

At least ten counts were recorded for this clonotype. The DNA of the CDR3 is TGTGCCAGCAGCCCCTGGGGGGTCCTAAACACCGGGGAGCTGTTTTTT. Amino acids: CASSPWGVLNTGELFF. This sequence joins TRBV7-9 and TRBJ2-2, with D perhaps TRBD2 (6 bases). Germline loops: CDR1 SEHNR, CDR2 FQNEAQ (reference sequence). V lost 5 bases, J lost 2 bases, and 15 bases lay in between. The CDR3 contains 16 residues.

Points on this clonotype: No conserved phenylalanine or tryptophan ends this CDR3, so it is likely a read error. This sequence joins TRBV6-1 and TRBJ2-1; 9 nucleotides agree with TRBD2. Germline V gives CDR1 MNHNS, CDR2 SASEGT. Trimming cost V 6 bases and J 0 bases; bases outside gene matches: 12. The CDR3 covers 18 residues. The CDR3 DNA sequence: TGTGCCAGCAGAGTAGCGGGAGACACCTATAGCTCCTACAATGAGCAGTTCTCC. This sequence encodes CASRVAGDTYSSYNEQFS.